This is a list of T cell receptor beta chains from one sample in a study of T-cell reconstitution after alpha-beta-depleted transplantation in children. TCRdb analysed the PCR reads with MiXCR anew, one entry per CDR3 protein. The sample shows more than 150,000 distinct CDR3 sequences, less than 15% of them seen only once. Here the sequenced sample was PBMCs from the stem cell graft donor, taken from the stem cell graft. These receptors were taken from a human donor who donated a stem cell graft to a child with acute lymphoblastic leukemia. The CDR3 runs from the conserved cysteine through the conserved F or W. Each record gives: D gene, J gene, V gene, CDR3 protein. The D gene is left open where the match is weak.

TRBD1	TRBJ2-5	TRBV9	CASTGTGGKETQYF
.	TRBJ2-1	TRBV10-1	CASSGPQGYNEQFF
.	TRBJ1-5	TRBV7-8	CASGAQGGQPQHF
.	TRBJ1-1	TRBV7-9	CASSTGVQLNTEAFF
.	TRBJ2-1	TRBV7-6	CASSLVGPPDNEQFF
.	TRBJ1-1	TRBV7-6	CASSLALQGRTEAFF
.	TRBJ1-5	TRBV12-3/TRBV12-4	CASSSGGSTNQPQHF
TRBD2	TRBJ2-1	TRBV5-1	CASNPGTLAGLGNEQFF
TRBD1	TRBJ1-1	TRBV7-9	CATSYRGTEAFF
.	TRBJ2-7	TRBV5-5	CASSTIAGVVNEQYF